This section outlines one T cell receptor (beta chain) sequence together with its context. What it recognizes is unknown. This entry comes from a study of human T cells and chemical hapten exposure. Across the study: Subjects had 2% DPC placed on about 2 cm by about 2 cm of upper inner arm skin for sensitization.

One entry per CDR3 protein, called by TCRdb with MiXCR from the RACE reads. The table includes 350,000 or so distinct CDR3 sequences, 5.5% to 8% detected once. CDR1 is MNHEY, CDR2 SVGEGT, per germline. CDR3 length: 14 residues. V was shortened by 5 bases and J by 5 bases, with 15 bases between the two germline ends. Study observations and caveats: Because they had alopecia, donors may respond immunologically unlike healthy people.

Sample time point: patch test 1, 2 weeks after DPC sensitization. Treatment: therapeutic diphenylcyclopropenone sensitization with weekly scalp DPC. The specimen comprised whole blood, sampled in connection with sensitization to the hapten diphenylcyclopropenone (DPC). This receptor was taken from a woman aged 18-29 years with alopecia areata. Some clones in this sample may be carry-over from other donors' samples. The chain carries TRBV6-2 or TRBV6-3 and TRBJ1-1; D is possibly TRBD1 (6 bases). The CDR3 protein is CASSNRQDRTEAFF. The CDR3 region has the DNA TGTGCCAGCAGTAACAGACAGGATAGAACTGAAGCTTTCTTT.